A selection of T cell receptor beta chains follows, all from one sample in a study of blood T cells in healthy people across ages. Via MiXCR, TCRdb re-called the 5' RACE reads, giving one row per CDR3 protein. Here the sample spans 540,000 or so distinct CDR3 sequences, approximately 30% being singletons. The specimen was blood. Receptors originate from a woman aged 70-85 years in good health. Each CDR3 is given with its conserved first and last residue. A D gene is named only where the DNA matches it firmly. The size entry is marked missing in some rows and otherwise reads once, few, many or a size class.

j_call v_call clone_size d_call cdr3_aa cdr3_nt
TRBJ2-7 TRBV7-8 . . CASSLTTGTSSYEQYF TGTGCCAGCAGCCTGACGACAGGTACCAGCTCCTACGAGCAGTACTTC
TRBJ1-1 TRBV10-3 few . CAISESLGNTEAFF TGTGCCATCAGTGAGTCTTTGGGAAACACTGAAGCTTTCTTT
TRBJ2-3 TRBV20-1 . . CSTDRATDTQYF TGCAGCACCGACAGAGCCACAGATACGCAGTATTTT
TRBJ1-3 TRBV5-6 many . CASSLGTWASPGNTIYF TGTGCCAGCAGCTTGGGGACATGGGCGTCCCCTGGAAACACCATATATTTT
TRBJ1-2 TRBV5-1 few TRBD1 CASSFQGAGYGYTF TGTGCCAGCAGCTTTCAGGGGGCCGGCTATGGCTACACCTTC
TRBJ2-7 TRBV4-2 . TRBD2 CAGSQALAGGPREQYF TGTGCCGGCAGCCAAGCACTAGCGGGGGGCCCCCGCGAGCAGTACTTC
TRBJ2-5 TRBV7-7 . . CASSLNHEETQYF TGTGCCAGCAGCTTGAACCATGAAGAGACCCAGTACTTC
TRBJ1-6 TRBV4-2 few TRBD1 CASSLWDRNLNSPLHF TGTGCCAGCAGCCTATGGGACAGGAATCTGAATTCACCCCTCCACTTT
TRBJ2-1 TRBV2 few TRBD1 CASSITGDNEQFF TGTGCCAGCAGCATTACAGGGGACAATGAGCAGTTCTTC
TRBJ2-1 TRBV29-1 few TRBD1 CSVAPTGDQYNEQFF TGCAGCGTTGCCCCTACAGGGGACCAATACAATGAGCAGTTCTTC
TRBJ1-5 TRBV7-9 . . CARGQGIWHF TGTGCCCGGGGGCAGGGAATCTGGCATTTT
TRBJ2-1 TRBV9 few TRBD2 CASSPLAGGLNEQFF TGTGCCAGCAGCCCCCTAGCGGGGGGCCTCAATGAGCAGTTCTTC
TRBJ1-5 TRBV7-9 . . CASSLRGLGPQHF TGTGCCAGCAGCTTACGGGGGTTAGGGCCCCAGCATTTT
TRBJ2-3 TRBV20-1 . TRBD2 CSAIPPSGRADTQYF TGCAGTGCTATACCTCCTAGCGGGAGGGCCGATACGCAGTATTTT
TRBJ2-7 TRBV5-1 . TRBD2 CASSDDHRDGGLLFF TGCGCCAGCAGCGACGACCACCGGGACGGGGGGTTATTGTTCTTC
TRBJ2-1 TRBV11-3 . . CASSPPVGRRSYNEQFF TGTGCCAGCAGTCCTCCCGTGGGGCGGCGCTCCTACAATGAGCAGTTCTTC
TRBJ1-4 TRBV19 few TRBD1 CASSLGQAEGEKLFF TGTGCCAGTAGTTTGGGACAGGCCGAAGGTGAAAAACTGTTTTTT
TRBJ2-1 TRBV7-8 few . CAGSLVDSVKGQFF TGTGCCGGCAGCTTAGTCGACTCCGTGAAGGGGCAGTTCTTC
TRBJ1-6 TRBV9 . . CASNADRDVNSPLHF TGTGCCAGCAACGCTGACCGGGACGTAAATTCACCCCTCCACTTT
TRBJ2-4 TRBV7-2 . . CASSSPTGAKNIQYF TGTGCCAGCAGCTCACCGACGGGGGCCAAAAACATTCAGTACTTC
TRBJ2-5 TRBV11-2 . . CASSRIEAQETQYF TGTGCCAGCAGCCGGATTGAGGCCCAAGAGACCCAGTACTTC
TRBJ2-5 TRBV6-5 . TRBD1 CASRRTGMGIQETQYF TGTGCCAGCAGGCGGACAGGGATGGGGATACAAGAGACCCAGTACTTC
TRBJ1-1 TRBV5-1 . TRBD1 CASSLGQGGQTEAFF TGCGCCAGCAGCTTGGGACAGGGAGGTCAGACTGAAGCTTTCTTT
TRBJ2-7 TRBV4-3 few . CASSQVGSRLYEQYF TGCGCCAGCAGCCAAGTTGGGTCACGGCTTTACGAGCAGTACTTC
TRBJ1-2 TRBV3-1 . TRBD1 CASSQLGAGGRLGYGYTF TGTGCCAGCAGCCAATTGGGGGCAGGGGGCCGGTTAGGGTATGGCTACACCTTC
TRBJ2-5 TRBV5-6 few TRBD2 CASNFRGGETQYF TGTGCCAGCAACTTTCGGGGAGGGGAGACCCAGTACTTC
TRBJ2-1 TRBV4-2 few . CASSQSGFNEQFF TGTGCCAGCAGCCAATCGGGATTCAATGAGCAGTTCTTC
TRBJ2-7 TRBV6-8 many . CASSYSGDISYEQYF TGTGCCAGCAGTTACTCCGGGGACATATCCTACGAGCAGTACTTC
TRBJ1-1 TRBV10-2 . . CASREQINTEAFF TGCGCCAGCAGGGAACAGATAAACACTGAAGCTTTCTTT
TRBJ2-7 TRBV6-2/TRBV6-3 . TRBD2 CASSAGLAVYEQYF TGTGCCAGCAGTGCGGGACTAGCTGTCTACGAGCAGTACTTC
TRBJ2-2 TRBV11-2 . . CASSPQRGELFF TGTGCCAGCAGCCCCCAGCGAGGGGAGCTGTTTTTT
TRBJ2-5 TRBV12-5 few TRBD1 CASGSDRGQETQYF TGTGCTAGTGGTAGCGACAGGGGACAAGAGACCCAGTACTTC
TRBJ2-3 TRBV12-3/TRBV12-4 few . CASSLFRSSTDTQYF TGTGCCAGCAGTTTATTCAGGTCCTCGACAGATACGCAGTATTTT
TRBJ1-2 TRBV10-3 few . CAISEGALADNGYTF TGTGCCATCAGTGAGGGGGCCCTTGCCGACAATGGCTACACCTTC
TRBJ1-3 TRBV18 . . CASSPEVSGNTIYF TGTGCCAGCTCACCAGAGGTCTCTGGAAACACCATATATTTT
TRBJ1-2 TRBV6-5 few . CASGVSGGYTF TGTGCCAGCGGGGTCTCGGGCGGCTACACCTTC
TRBJ2-5 TRBV5-1 few TRBD2 CASSLSTSGPQETQYF TGCGCCAGCAGCTTGTCAACTAGCGGGCCACAAGAGACCCAGTACTTC
TRBJ2-5 TRBV15 many . CATSRGQETQYF TGTGCCACCAGCCGAGGCCAAGAGACCCAGTACTTC
TRBJ2-1 TRBV4-2 . . CASTTPGGPYNEQFF TGTGCCAGCACCACACCGGGGGGCCCGTACAATGAGCAGTTCTTC